This entry lists 21 T cell receptor beta chains sequenced from one sample in a study of long-term antiretroviral therapy in people with HIV (dated 2022 in TCRdb). The immunoSEQ hsTCRB v3.0 assay was used at survey level resolution to sequence the TRB variable region. What TCRdb holds here is the immuneACCESS table cut down to in-frame rearrangements. Part of the clones is not present; checked against another copy, under half of the missing clones reflect an unresolved V gene, and the others are unexplained. The sample table records roughly 18,000 clones; around 81% of these occur just once. The ten largest clones capture 12% to 15% of the sample. The sequenced sample was unsorted PBMCs, obtained 2.9 years after starting antiretroviral therapy. These receptors were obtained from a woman in her twenties or thirties with HIV.

V usage is TRBV7-9 and J usage is TRBJ2-7, with 7 bases identical to TRBD1. The CDR3 is 12 amino acids. Trimming took 10 bases from V and 7 from J; bases not matched to a gene: 10. Germline values: CDR1 SEHNR, CDR2 FQNEAQ (reference sequence). Written as DNA, the CDR3 is TGTGCCATTCCGGACAGGCCCTGGGAGCAGTACTTC. This translates into CAIPDRPWEQYF.

The CDR3 loop reads CASGLVPSPWTGGDGYTF. CDR3 nucleotides: TGTGCTAGTGGTTTGGTACCCTCCCCTTGGACAGGGGGGGATGGCTACACCTTC. The chain is built from TRBV12-5 and TRBJ1-2; 10 nucleotides match TRBD1. The CDR3 contains 18 residues. The germline V gene encodes CDR1 LGHNT and CDR2 FRNRAP. Trimming removed 0 bases from V and 6 bases from J; junction bases left unmatched: 13.

This clone was recorded once. The V call is TRBV10-1, the J call TRBJ2-3, with D possibly being TRBD1 (6 bases). The germline V and J ends were trimmed by 3 bases and 0 bases, with 7 bases remaining between them. The CDR3 is 14 amino acids. Germline assignment: CDR1 WNHNN and CDR2 SYGVQD (reference sequence). The CDR3: CASSDRGSTDTQYF. The CDR3 DNA sequence: TGCGCCAGCAGTGACAGGGGAAGCACAGATACGCAGTATTTT.

J is TRBJ2-5 and V is TRBV7-3, with 7 bases matching TRBD2. Germline loops: CDR1 SGHTA, CDR2 FQGTGA. Trimming at V came to 2 bases and at J to 2 bases, leaving 8 bases not matched to a gene. The CDR3 spans 16 residues. CDR3 sequence (DNA): TGTGCCAGCAGCTTATTGGGGGGGGGATCTCAAGAGACCCAGTACTTC. This gives the protein CASSLLGGGSQETQYF.

The chain combines TRBV7-6 with TRBJ2-2; perhaps TRBD1 as D (6 bases). Germline CDR1 and CDR2: SGHVS and FNYEAQ. The length of the CDR3 is 16 residues. V gave up 2 bases and J gave up 3 bases, with 13 bases separating them. The CDR3 bases are TGTGCCAGCAGCTTAAAGGGCAGGGGTTACACCGGGGAGCTGTTTTTT. It yields the protein CASSLKGRGYTGELFF.

This chain connects TRBV19 to TRBJ1-5, with D tentatively TRBD1 (5 bases). The germline gives CDR1 LNHDA, CDR2 SQIVND (reference sequence). CDR3 length equals 17 residues. The V end lost 3 bases, the J end lost 1 base, and 16 bases lay between the germline ends. CDR3 region: CASSMGIRAASNQPQHF. The CDR3 coding sequence is TGTGCCAGTAGTATGGGTATCAGGGCGGCCAGCAATCAGCCCCAGCATTTT.

This clone was counted once. V gene TRBV11-2 combines with J gene TRBJ1-5; D is unresolved. CDR1 and CDR2 (germline): SGHAT, FQNNGV. The CDR3 has 13 residues. V lost 1 base and J 5 bases, leaving 6 bases between the germline ends. In nucleotides, the CDR3 is TGTGCCAGCAGCTTAGGAGGGTATCAGCCCCAGCATTTT. Its protein is CASSLGGYQPQHF.

The J gene is TRBJ1-6, the V gene TRBV5-6; 9 bases fit TRBD1. The V segment lost 3 bases and the J segment 0 bases; nucleotides outside the gene matches: 4. The V gene's germline CDR1 is SGHDT and CDR2 YYEEEE. This CDR3 has 17 residues. As DNA, the CDR3 is TGTGCCAGCAGCTGGACAGGGGAAGGCTCCTATAATTCACCCCTCCACTTT. Protein product: CASSWTGEGSYNSPLHF.

In this sample, this clone turned up once. J is TRBJ2-3 and V is TRBV7-3; 11 bases are shared with TRBD2. The CDR3 spans 14 residues. The junction had 0 bases not matched to a gene; V was cut back by 3 bases and J by 4 bases. Germline V gene data show CDR1 as SGHTA and CDR2 as FQGTGA. CDR3 DNA sequence: TGTGCCAGCAGCTTTAGCGGGGGGGCAGATACGCAGTATTTT. Protein: CASSFSGGADTQYF.

The chain couples TRBV29-1 to TRBJ1-2; D uncertain. This CDR3 is built from 12 residues. Germline CDR1 and CDR2: SQVTM and ANQGSEA. V lost 3 bases and J 0 bases, leaving 5 bases between the germline ends. The CDR3 region is CSVDKTNYGYTF. CDR3 bases: TGCAGCGTTGATAAAACTAACTATGGCTACACCTTC. The full variable domain, with the rest looked up from reference TRBV29-1 and TRBJ1-2, is SAVISQKPSRDICQRGTSLTIQCQVDSQVTMMFWYRQQPGQSLTLIATANQGSEATYESGFVIDKFPISRPNLTFSTLTVSNMSPEDSSIYLCSVDKTNYGYTFGSGTRLTVV.

The genes are TRBV14 and TRBJ1-1; D is unclear. The ends were cut back, 4 bases at V and 1 base at J, with 13 bases in the middle. The CDR3 covers 15 residues. Germline V lookup: CDR1 SGHDN, CDR2 FVKESK. CDR3 protein: CASSPLGRRNTEAFF. CDR3 coding DNA: TGTGCCAGCAGCCCCCTAGGTAGGAGGAACACTGAAGCTTTCTTT.

J is TRBJ2-5 and V is TRBV7-7; D not certain. The CDR3 loop spans 12 amino acids. From germline, CDR1 is SSHAT and CDR2 FNYEAQ (reference sequence). V lost 4 bases and J 5 bases, leaving 8 bases between the germline ends. The CDR3 sequence: CASSSGLETQYF. In DNA form, the CDR3 reads TGTGCCAGCAGCTCCGGATTGGAGACCCAGTACTTC.

This clone was seen just once. This sequence joins TRBV21-1 and TRBJ2-7; no DNA check was done on the table's D call, TRBD2. TRBV21-1 is an annotated pseudogene. CDR3 length: 14 residues. The CDR3 loop reads CASSQGPRLYEQYV. The CDR3 DNA follows: TGTGCCAGCAGCCAAGGCCCTAGATTATACGAGCAGTACGTC.

The chain links TRBV5-1 to TRBJ2-5; the D is unclear. The CDR3 runs to 12 residues. CDR1 and CDR2 (germline): SGHRS, YFSETQ. Trimming took off 1 base at V and 5 bases at J, with 6 bases between the two ends. CDR3 sequence: CASSLFSETQYF. CDR3 DNA sequence: TGCGCCAGCAGCTTGTTTTCTGAGACCCAGTACTTC.

This clone has only one observation. The CDR3 nucleotides read TGCGCCAGCAGTCAATATGACGACGGGCCAGATACGCAGTATTTT. Its translation: CASSQYDDGPDTQYF. The chain uses TRBV23-1 and TRBJ2-3; D remains ambiguous. TRBV23-1 is an open reading frame, and its role is uncertain. The CDR3 has 15 residues. V shed 1 base and J shed 4 bases, with 12 bases lying between them.

The chain employs TRBV5-4 and TRBJ1-2; D is ambiguous. V lost 0 bases to trimming and J lost 2 bases, with 11 bases between them. The CDR3 is 15 amino acids. Germline V gives CDR1 SGHNT, CDR2 YYREEE (reference sequence). The CDR3 loop reads CASSLEVSINYGYTF. The CDR3 DNA follows: TGTGCCAGCAGCTTGGAGGTCAGCATAAACTATGGCTACACCTTC. The full variable domain, its missing parts supplied by reference TRBV5-4 and TRBJ1-2, is ETGVTQSPTHLIKTRGQQVTLRCSSQSGHNTVSWYQQALGQGPQFIFQYYREEENGRGNFPPRFSGLQFPNYSSELNVNALELDDSALYLCASSLEVSINYGYTFGSGTRLTVV.

V usage is TRBV11-2 and J usage is TRBJ2-7; TRBD2 matches 10 bases. Losses at the gene ends were 3 bases for V and 0 bases for J; bases not matched to a gene: 2. The germline V gene encodes CDR1 SGHAT and CDR2 FQNNGV. The CDR3 length is 15 residues. CDR3 nucleotide sequence: TGTGCCAGCAGCTTTAGCGGGGGGTTCTCCTACGAGCAGTACGTC. It translates to CASSFSGGFSYEQYV.

This clone was seen only a few times. The rearrangement joins TRBV7-6 to TRBJ1-2, with 7 positions matching TRBD1. V lost 1 base and J lost 2; bases outside the gene matches: 4. The CDR3 spans 15 residues. Looked up from germline, CDR1 is SGHVS and CDR2 is FNYEAQ. CDR3 region: CASSLVRGPNYGYTF. CDR3 bases: TGTGCCAGCAGCTTAGTGAGGGGGCCAAACTATGGCTACACCTTC. Using reference TRBV7-6 and TRBJ1-2 for the parts outside the CDR3, the full variable domain is GAGVSQSPRYKVTKRGQDVALRCDPISGHVSLYWYRQALGQGPEFLTYFNYEAQQDKSGLPNDRFSAERPEGSISTLTIQRTEQRDSAMYRCASSLVRGPNYGYTFGSGTRLTVV.

The chain uses TRBV30 and TRBJ1-1; D possibly corresponds to TRBD1 (5 bases). The CDR3 runs to 12 residues. The germline gives CDR1 GTSNPN, CDR2 SVGIG (reference sequence). Trimming removed 2 bases from V and 4 bases from J, with 8 bases in between. The CDR3 DNA is TGTGCCTGGAGTTCAGGGACCACTGAAGCTTTCTTT. This gives the protein CAWSSGTTEAFF.

The chain carries TRBV19 and TRBJ2-3; D call uncertain. Germline values: CDR1 LNHDA, CDR2 SQIVND (reference sequence). CDR3 length equals 14 residues. Trimming pared 5 bases from V and 4 bases from J, leaving 13 bases between. CDR3 in amino acids: CASSWSGNADTQYF. The CDR3 DNA reads as TGTGCCAGTAGTTGGTCGGGTAATGCAGATACGCAGTATTTT.

This clone turned up a few times. V is TRBV7-3 and J is TRBJ2-3; D is perhaps TRBD1 or TRBD2 (5 bases each). Germline loops: CDR1 SGHTA, CDR2 FQGTGA. The CDR3 runs to 16 residues. The V end lost 6 bases, the J end lost 3 bases, and 19 bases lay between the germline ends. CDR3 DNA: TGTGCCAGCAGTTTTACCGGGACCCCAGGGACAGATACGCAGTATTTT. Encoded protein: CASSFTGTPGTDTQYF.